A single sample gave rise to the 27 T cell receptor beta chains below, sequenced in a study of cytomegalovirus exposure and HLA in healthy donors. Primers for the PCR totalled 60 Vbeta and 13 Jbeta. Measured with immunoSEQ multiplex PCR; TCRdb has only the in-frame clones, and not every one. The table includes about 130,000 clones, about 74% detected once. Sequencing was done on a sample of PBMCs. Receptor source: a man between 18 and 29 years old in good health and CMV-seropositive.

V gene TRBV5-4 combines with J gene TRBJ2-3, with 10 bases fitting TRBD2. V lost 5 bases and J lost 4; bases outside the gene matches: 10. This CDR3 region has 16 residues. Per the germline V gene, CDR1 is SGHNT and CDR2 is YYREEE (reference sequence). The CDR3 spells CASSQQRGGPADTQYF. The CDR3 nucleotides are TGTGCCAGCAGTCAACAGCGGGGGGGCCCCGCAGATACGCAGTATTTT.

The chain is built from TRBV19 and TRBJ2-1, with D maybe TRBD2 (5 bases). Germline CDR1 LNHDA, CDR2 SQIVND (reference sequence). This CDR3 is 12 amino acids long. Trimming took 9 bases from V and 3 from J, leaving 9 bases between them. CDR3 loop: CASRDFYNEQFF. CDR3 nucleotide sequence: TGTGCCAGCCGGGATTTCTACAATGAGCAGTTCTTC. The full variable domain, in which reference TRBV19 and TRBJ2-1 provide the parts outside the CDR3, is DGGITQSPKYLFRKEGQNVTLSCEQNLNHDAMYWYRQDPGQGLRLIYYSQIVNDFQKGDIAEGYSVSREKKESFPLTVTSAQKNPTAFYLCASRDFYNEQFFGPGTRLTVL.

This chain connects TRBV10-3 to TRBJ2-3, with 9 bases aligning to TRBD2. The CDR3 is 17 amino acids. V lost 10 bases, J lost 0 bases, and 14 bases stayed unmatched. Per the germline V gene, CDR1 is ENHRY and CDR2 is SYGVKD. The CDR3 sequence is CATLSRGGTTSTDTQYF. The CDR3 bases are TGTGCCACCCTCTCGCGGGGGGGAACCACTAGCACAGATACGCAGTATTTT.

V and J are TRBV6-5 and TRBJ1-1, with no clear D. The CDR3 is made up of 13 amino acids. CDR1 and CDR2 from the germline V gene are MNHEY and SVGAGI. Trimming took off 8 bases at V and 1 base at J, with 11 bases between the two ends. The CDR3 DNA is TGTGCCAGCCGCACGGCGGAGAACACTGAAGCTTTCTTT. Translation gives CASRTAENTEAFF.

CDR3 residues: CASSPVLQRGPTGELFF. The CDR3 DNA reads TGCGCCAGCAGCCCCGTTTTACAGCGGGGGCCTACCGGGGAGCTGTTTTTT. The chain links TRBV4-1 to TRBJ2-2; TRBD2 agrees at 8 bases. V lost 4 bases, J lost 5 bases, and 12 bases stayed unmatched. CDR1 is MGHRA and CDR2 is YSYEKL in the germline V gene. The CDR3 loop spans 17 amino acids.

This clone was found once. CDR3 in DNA: TGTGCCAGCAGCGAAGGGGGACAGTACCAAGAGACCCAGTACTTC. Its translation is CASSEGGQYQETQYF. This chain links TRBV7-2 with TRBJ2-5, with TRBD1 matching 7 bases. Germline V CDR1 and CDR2: SGHTA, FQGNSA. The CDR3 sequence is 15 residues long. Trimming took 5 bases from V and 0 from J; bases not matched to a gene: 6.

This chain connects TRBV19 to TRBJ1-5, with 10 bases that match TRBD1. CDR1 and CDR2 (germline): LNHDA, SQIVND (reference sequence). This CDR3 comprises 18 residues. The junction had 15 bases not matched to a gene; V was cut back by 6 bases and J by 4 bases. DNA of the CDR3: TGTGCCAGTAGCAAAGACCGCGGGACAGGGGTAGGAAATCAGCCCCAGCATTTT. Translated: CASSKDRGTGVGNQPQHF.

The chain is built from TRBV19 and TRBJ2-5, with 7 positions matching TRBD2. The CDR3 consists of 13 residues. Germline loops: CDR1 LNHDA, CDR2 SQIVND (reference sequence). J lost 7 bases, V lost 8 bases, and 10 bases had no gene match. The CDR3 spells CASSGTIKGTQYF. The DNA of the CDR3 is TGTGCCAGTTCCGGGACTATTAAGGGGACCCAGTACTTC.

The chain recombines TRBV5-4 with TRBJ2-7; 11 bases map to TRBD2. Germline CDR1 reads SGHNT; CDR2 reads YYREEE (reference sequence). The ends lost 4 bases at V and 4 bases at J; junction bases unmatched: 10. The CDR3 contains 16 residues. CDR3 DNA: TGTGCCAGCAGCACCGGAGCTAGCGGGGGGTTATACGAGCAGTACTTC. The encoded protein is CASSTGASGGLYEQYF. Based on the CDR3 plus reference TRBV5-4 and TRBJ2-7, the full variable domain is ETGVTQSPTHLIKTRGQQVTLRCSSQSGHNTVSWYQQALGQGPQFIFQYYREEENGRGNFPPRFSGLQFPNYSSELNVNALELDDSALYLCASSTGASGGLYEQYFGPGTRLTVT.

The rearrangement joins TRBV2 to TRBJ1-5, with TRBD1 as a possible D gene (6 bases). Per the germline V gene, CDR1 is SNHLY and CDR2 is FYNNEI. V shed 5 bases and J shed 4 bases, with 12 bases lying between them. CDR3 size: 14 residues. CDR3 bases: TGTGCCAGCAGTATCACAGGGTGGAATCAGCCCCAGCATTTT. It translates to CASSITGWNQPQHF.

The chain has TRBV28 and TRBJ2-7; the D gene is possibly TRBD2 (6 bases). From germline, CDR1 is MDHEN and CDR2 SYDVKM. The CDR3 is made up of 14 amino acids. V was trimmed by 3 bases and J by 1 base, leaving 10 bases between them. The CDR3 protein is CASSLARGSYEQYF. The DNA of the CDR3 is TGTGCCAGCAGTTTGGCTCGGGGGTCCTACGAGCAGTACTTC.

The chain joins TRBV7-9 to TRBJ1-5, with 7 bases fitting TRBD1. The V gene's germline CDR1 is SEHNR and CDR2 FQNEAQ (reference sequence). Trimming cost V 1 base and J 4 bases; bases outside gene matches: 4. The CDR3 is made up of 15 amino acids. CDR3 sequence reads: CASSLGQGFNQPQHF. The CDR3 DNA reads TGTGCCAGCAGCTTAGGACAGGGCTTTAATCAGCCCCAGCATTTT.

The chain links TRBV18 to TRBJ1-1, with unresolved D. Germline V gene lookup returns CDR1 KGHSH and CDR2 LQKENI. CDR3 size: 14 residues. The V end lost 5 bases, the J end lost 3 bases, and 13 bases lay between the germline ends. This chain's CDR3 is CASSTQEGYTEAFF. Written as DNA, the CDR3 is TGTGCCAGCTCAACGCAGGAAGGTTACACTGAAGCTTTCTTT.

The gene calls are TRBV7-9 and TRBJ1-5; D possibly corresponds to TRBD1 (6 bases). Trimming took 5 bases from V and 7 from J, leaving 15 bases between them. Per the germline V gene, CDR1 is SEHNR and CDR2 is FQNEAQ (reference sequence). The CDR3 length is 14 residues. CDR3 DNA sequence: TGTGCCAGCAGCAAACAGGGACCAGGCCAGCCCCAGCATTTT. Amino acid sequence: CASSKQGPGQPQHF.

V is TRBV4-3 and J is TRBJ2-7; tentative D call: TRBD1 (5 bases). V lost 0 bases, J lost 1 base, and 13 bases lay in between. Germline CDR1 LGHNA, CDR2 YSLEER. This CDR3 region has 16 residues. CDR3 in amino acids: CASSQEWGRVSYEQYF. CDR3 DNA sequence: TGCGCCAGCAGCCAAGAATGGGGCAGGGTTTCCTACGAGCAGTACTTC.

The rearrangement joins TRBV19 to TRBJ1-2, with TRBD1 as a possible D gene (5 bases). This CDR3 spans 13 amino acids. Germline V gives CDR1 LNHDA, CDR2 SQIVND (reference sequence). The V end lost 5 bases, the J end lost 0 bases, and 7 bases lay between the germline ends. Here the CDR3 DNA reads TGTGCCAGTAGTCGGACACCTAACTATGGCTACACCTTC. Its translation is CASSRTPNYGYTF.

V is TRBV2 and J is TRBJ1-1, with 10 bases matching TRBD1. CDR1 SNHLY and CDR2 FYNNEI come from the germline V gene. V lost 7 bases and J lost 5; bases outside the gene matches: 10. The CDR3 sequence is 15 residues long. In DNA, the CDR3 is TGTGCCAGCACCAGCTCCGGGACAGGGGTAACTGAAGCTTTCTTT. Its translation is CASTSSGTGVTEAFF.

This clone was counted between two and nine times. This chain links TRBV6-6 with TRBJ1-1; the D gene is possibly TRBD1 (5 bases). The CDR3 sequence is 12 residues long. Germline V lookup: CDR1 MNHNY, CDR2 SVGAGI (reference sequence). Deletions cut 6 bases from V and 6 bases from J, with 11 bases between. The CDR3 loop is CASRPEGSEAFF. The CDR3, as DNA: TGTGCCAGCAGACCGGAGGGGTCTGAAGCTTTCTTT.

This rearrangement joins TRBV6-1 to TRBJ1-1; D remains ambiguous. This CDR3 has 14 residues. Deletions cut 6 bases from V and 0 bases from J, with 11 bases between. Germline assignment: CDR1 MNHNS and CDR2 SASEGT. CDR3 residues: CASSRRALNTEAFF. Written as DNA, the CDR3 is TGTGCCAGCAGCAGGAGGGCTTTGAACACTGAAGCTTTCTTT.

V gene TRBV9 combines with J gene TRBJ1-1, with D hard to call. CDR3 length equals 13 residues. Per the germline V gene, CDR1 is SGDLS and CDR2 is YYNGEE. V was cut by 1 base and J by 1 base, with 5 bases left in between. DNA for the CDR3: TGTGCCAGCAGCGTACCCGGGAACACTGAAGCTTTCTTT. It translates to CASSVPGNTEAFF.

The CDR3: CASSPVTENQPQHF. CDR3 nucleotide sequence: TGTGCCAGCTCACCAGTAACTGAAAATCAGCCCCAGCATTTT. The chain joins TRBV18 to TRBJ1-5, with D uncertain. The CDR3 extends over 14 amino acids. V lost 2 bases, J lost 4 bases, and 9 bases lay in between. Germline V gene data show CDR1 as KGHSH and CDR2 as LQKENI.

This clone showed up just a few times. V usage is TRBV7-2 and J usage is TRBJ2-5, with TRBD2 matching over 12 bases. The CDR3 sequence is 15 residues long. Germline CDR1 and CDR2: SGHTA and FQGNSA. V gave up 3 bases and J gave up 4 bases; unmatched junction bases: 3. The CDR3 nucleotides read TGTGCCAGCAGCTTTACTAGCGGGGGGATAGAGACCCAGTACTTC. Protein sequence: CASSFTSGGIETQYF.

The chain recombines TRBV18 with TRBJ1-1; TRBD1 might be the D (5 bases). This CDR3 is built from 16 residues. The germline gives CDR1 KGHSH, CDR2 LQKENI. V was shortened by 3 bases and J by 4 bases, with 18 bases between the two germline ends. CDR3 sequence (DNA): TGTGCCAGCTCACCCAGTATGGAGTTGGGGGGCACTGAAGCTTTCTTT. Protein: CASSPSMELGGTEAFF.

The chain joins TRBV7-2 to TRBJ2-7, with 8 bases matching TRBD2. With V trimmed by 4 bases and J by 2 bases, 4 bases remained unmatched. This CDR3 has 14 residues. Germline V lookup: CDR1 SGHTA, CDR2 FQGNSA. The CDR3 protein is CASSSTSGAYEQYF. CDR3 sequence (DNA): TGTGCCAGCAGCTCCACTAGCGGCGCCTACGAGCAGTACTTC.

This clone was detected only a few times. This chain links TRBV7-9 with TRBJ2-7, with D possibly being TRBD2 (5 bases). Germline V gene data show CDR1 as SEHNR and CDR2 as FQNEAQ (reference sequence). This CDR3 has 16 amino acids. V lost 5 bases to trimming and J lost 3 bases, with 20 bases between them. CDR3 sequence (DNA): TGTGCCAGCAGCGCAGCCGGAGGTGGCCGCTTCTACGAGCAGTACTTC. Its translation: CASSAAGGGRFYEQYF.

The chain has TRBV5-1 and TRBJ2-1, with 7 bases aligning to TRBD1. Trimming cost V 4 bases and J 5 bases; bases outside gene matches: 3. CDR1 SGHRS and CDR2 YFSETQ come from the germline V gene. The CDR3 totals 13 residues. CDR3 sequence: CASSRGTDNEQFF. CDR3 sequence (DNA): TGCGCCAGCAGCCGAGGGACAGACAATGAGCAGTTCTTC.

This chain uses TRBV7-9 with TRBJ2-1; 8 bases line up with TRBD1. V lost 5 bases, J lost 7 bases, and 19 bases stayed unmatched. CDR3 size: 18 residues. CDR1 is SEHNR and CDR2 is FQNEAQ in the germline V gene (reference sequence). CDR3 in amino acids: CASSLPRTGTTRGNEQFF. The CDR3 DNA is TGTGCCAGCAGCCTCCCACGGACAGGGACCACCCGGGGGAATGAGCAGTTCTTC.